This T cell receptor beta chain was profiled in a study of blood T cell repertoires in COVID-19. The overall study: Researchers got acute and convalescent COVID-19 samples from the United States, Italy and Spain.

Germline V gene sequence: CDR1 LNHDA, CDR2 SQIVND (reference sequence). This CDR3 has 19 amino acids. Trimming left V 3 bases short and J 1 base short, with 24 bases between. Generated by immunoSEQ multiplex PCR, the TCRdb table keeps only in-frame clones and is missing some. The table lists under 200,000 clones, 75% to 85% of them singletons. This rearrangement joins TRBV19 to TRBJ1-1, with a tentative D call TRBD1 (6 bases). The origin of this receptor is a woman aged 55-75 years with COVID-19, enrolled during active disease. Sequenced material: peripheral blood. The CDR3 sequence is CASSIRAAGASIRNTEAFF. The CDR3 coding sequence is TGTGCCAGTAGTATTCGCGCGGCAGGGGCGTCGATCCGGAACACTGAAGCTTTCTTT.